Sequencing of this T cell receptor beta chain was carried out in a study of radiotherapy plus CTLA-4 blockade in lung cancer. Broader study findings: Blood saw expansion of tumor-derived TCR clones after radiotherapy plus ipilimumab.

Germline-derived CDR1 and CDR2 are WSHSY and SAAADI. CDR3 size: 12 residues. V was trimmed by 4 bases and J by 4 bases, leaving 5 bases between them. Notes on this clone: What it binds is unknown.

Measured with immunoSEQ multiplex PCR; TCRdb has only the in-frame clones, and not every one. The table lists roughly 50,000 clones, roughly 90% of them singletons. People whose metastatic non-small-cell lung cancer was chemo-refractory got focal radiation along with CTLA-4 blockade by ipilimumab. This TCR came from a human donor with non-small cell lung cancer that progressed on radiotherapy plus ipilimumab. Some clones in this sample may be carry-over from other donors' samples. The chain links TRBV10-2 to TRBJ2-1; D gene ambiguous. This specimen was peripheral blood, taken from a patient treated with radiotherapy plus ipilimumab. The CDR3 sequence is CASSVAYNEQFF. CDR3 DNA: TGCGCCAGCAGTGTAGCATACAATGAGCAGTTCTTC.